The 6 T cell receptor beta chains listed next were all sequenced from one sample in a study of T cell changes during pregnancy in multiple sclerosis. Sequencing used immunoSEQ multiplex PCR; TCRdb keeps in-frame clones, though not all of them. The sample lists about 42,000 clones, less than 90% occurring once. The specimen comprised CD4+ T cells from peripheral blood mononuclear cells, sampled in the second trimester of pregnancy. These TCRs come from a female donor with multiple sclerosis, enrolled in a pregnancy study.

CDR3 in amino acids: CASSRLGAYEQYF. As DNA, the CDR3 is TGTGCCAGCAGCCGGTTGGGAGCCTACGAGCAGTACTTC. V is TRBV11-2 and J is TRBJ2-7, with D possibly being TRBD2 (5 bases). The CDR3 contains 13 residues. The V gene lost 5 bases and the J gene lost 2 bases, with 10 bases spanning the gap. Germline assignment: CDR1 SGHAT and CDR2 FQNNGV.

The chain recombines TRBV20-1 with TRBJ2-3; no clear D. Germline V gene data show CDR1 as DFQATT and CDR2 as SNEGSKA (reference sequence). V dropped 5 bases and J dropped 0 bases, with 3 bases sitting between them. This CDR3 has 11 amino acids. The CDR3 is CSALSTDTQYF. DNA for the CDR3: TGCAGTGCTCTAAGCACAGATACGCAGTATTTT.

The rearrangement links TRBV11-2 to TRBJ1-3, with D unresolved. Germline V gene lookup returns CDR1 SGHAT and CDR2 FQNNGV. The length of the CDR3 is 14 residues. Deletions cut 1 base from V and 0 bases from J, with 4 bases between. The CDR3 DNA follows: TGTGCCAGCAGCTTAGGTAGCTCTGGAAACACCATATATTTT. This encodes CASSLGSSGNTIYF.

This clone was counted only a few times. The chain carries TRBV7-8 and TRBJ1-2, with 9 nucleotides matching TRBD1. In germline, CDR1 is SGHVS, CDR2 FQNEAQ. There are 16 residues in the CDR3. The V segment lost 4 bases and the J segment 7 bases; nucleotides outside the gene matches: 13. CDR3 sequence reads: CASSYDRTGALGGYTF. The CDR3 bases are TGTGCCAGCAGCTACGACAGGACAGGGGCCCTTGGTGGCTACACCTTC.

The chain is built from TRBV6-1 and TRBJ2-7; 9 bases align to TRBD2. The CDR3 extends over 18 amino acids. V dropped 0 bases and J dropped 3; count of bases not matched to a gene: 12. In germline, CDR1 is MNHNS, CDR2 SASEGT. The CDR3 spells CASSEAIAGTSQIYEQYF. In DNA, the CDR3 is TGTGCCAGCAGTGAAGCCATAGCCGGGACTAGCCAAATCTACGAGCAGTACTTC.

This clone has a handful of counts. V usage is TRBV15 and J usage is TRBJ2-7; 9 bases line up with TRBD2. Germline-derived CDR1 and CDR2 are LNHNV and YYDKDF (reference sequence). V shed 0 bases, J shed 12 bases, and the junction held 9 bases outside the gene matches. CDR3 length equals 14 residues. The CDR3 spells CATSRDGASGILYF. The CDR3 DNA is TGTGCCACCAGCAGAGATGGGGCTAGCGGGATTCTGTACTTC. Supplemented by reference TRBV15 and TRBJ2-7, the full variable domain reads DAMVIQNPRYQVTQFGKPVTLSCSQTLNHNVMYWYQQKSSQAPKLLFHYYDKDFNNEADTPDNFQSRRPNTSFCFLDIRSPGLGDTAMYLCATSRDGASGILYFGPGTRLTVT.